This TCR beta chain was sequenced in a study of blood T cell repertoires in COVID-19. Across the whole study: Italy, Spain and the United States were the sources of the convalescent and acute COVID-19 samples.

Trimming shortened V by 1 base and J by 0 bases, and 4 bases separated the two germline ends. There are 13 residues in the CDR3. Germline V gene lookup returns CDR1 GTSNPN and CDR2 SVGIG (reference sequence). Per the original methods: The authors estimated nucleated cell counts from reference gene primer amplification. Profiling relied on immunoSEQ multiplex PCR, and the TCRdb table lists in-frame clones only, not all of them. D and trimming come from the DNA, and the V and J calls and clone size come from that table. The sample has around 150,000 clones; 85% are singletons. This TCR was sampled from a human donor with acute or convalescent COVID-19. The donor label of this sample is uncertain. The sequenced sample was peripheral blood. The chain couples TRBV30 to TRBJ1-5; D gene ambiguous. The CDR3 DNA reads TGTGCCTGGAGTGACAGTAGCAATCAGCCCCAGCATTTT. Protein product: CAWSDSSNQPQHF.